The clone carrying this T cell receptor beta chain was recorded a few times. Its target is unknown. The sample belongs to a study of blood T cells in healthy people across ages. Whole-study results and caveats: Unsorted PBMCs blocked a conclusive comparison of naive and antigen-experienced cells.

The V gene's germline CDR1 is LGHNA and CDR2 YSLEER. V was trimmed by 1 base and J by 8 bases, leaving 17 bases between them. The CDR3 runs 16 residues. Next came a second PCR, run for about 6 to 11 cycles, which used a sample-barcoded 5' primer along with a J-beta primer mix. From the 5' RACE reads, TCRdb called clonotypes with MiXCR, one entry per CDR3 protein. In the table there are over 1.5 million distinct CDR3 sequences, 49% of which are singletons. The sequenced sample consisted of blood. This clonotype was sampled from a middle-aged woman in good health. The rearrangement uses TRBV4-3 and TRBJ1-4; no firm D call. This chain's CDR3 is CASSQGYRSTEEKLFF. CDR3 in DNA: TGCGCCAGCAGCCAAGGTTATAGGTCCACCGAGGAAAAACTGTTTTTT.